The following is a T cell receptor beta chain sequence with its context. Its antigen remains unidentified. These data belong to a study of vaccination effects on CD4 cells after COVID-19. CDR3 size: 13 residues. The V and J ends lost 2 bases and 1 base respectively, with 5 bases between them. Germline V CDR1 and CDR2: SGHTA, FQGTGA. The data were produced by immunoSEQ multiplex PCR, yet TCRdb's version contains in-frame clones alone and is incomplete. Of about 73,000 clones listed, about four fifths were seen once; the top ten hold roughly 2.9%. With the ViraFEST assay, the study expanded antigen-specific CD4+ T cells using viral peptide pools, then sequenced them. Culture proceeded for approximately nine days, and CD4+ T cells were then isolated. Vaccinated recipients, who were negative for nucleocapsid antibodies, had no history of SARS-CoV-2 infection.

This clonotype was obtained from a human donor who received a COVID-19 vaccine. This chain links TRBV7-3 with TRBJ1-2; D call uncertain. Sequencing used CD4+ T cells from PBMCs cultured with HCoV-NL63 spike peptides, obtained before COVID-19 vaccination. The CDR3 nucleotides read TGTGCCAGCAGCTTAGGCCATAACTATGGCTACACCTTC. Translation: CASSLGHNYGYTF.